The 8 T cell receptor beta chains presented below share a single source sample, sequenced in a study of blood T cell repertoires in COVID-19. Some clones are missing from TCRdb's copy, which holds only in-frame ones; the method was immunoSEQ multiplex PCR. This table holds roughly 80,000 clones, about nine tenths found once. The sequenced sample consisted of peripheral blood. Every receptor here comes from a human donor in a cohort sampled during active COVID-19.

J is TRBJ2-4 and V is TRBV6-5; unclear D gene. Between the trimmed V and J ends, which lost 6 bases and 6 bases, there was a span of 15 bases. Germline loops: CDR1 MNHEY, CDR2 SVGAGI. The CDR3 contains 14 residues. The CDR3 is CASRIPGALNIQYF. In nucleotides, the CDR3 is TGTGCCAGCAGGATCCCAGGTGCCCTAAACATTCAGTACTTC.

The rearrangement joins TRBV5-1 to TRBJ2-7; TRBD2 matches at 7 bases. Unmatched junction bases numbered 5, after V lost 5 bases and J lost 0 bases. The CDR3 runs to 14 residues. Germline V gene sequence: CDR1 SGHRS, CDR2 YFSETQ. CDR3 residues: CASRVGGGSYEQYF. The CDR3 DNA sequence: TGCGCCAGCAGGGTTGGCGGGGGCTCCTACGAGCAGTACTTC.

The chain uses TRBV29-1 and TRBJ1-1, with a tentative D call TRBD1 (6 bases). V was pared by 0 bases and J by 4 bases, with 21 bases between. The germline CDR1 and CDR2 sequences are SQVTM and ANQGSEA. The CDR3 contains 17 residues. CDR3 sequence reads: CSVEDLPPTGPITEAFF. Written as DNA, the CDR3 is TGCAGCGTTGAAGATCTGCCTCCGACAGGTCCCATCACTGAAGCTTTCTTT.

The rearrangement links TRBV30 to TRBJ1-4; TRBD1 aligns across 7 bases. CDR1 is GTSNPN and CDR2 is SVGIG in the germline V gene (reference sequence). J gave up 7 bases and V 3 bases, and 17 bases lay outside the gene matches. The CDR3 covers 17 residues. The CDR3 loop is CAWSEKYGQAPGEKLFF. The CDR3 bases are TGTGCCTGGAGCGAAAAATACGGACAGGCCCCTGGTGAAAAACTGTTTTTT.

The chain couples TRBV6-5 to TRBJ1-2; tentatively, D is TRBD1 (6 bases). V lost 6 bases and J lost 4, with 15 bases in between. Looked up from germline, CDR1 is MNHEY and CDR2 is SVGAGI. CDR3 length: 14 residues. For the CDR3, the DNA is TGTGCCAGCAGCCCCACGCCGGACAGCTATGGCTACACCTTC. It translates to CASSPTPDSYGYTF.

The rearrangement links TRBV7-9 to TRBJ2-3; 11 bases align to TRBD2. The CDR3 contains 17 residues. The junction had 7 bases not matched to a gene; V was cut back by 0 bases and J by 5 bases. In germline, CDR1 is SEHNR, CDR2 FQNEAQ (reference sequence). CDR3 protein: CASSLAGSGGAGDTQYF. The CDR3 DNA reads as TGTGCCAGCAGCTTAGCGGGTAGCGGGGGGGCTGGAGATACGCAGTATTTT. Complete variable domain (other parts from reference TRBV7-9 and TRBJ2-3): DTGVSQNPRHKITKRGQNVTFRCDPISEHNRLYWYRQTLGQGPEFLTYFQNEAQLEKSRLLSDRFSAERPKGSFSTLEIQRTEQGDSAMYLCASSLAGSGGAGDTQYFGPGTRLTVL.

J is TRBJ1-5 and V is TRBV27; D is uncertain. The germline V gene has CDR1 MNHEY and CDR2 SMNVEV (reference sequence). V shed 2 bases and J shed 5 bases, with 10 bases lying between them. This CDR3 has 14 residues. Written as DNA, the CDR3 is TGTGCCAGCAGTTTACTCGGGGTAGATCAGCCCCAGCATTTT. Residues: CASSLLGVDQPQHF.

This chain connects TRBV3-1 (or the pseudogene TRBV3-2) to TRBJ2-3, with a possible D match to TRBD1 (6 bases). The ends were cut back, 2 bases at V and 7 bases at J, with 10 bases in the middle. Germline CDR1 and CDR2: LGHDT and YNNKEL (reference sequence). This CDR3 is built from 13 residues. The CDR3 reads CASSQNRVHTQYF. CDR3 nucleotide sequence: TGTGCCAGCAGCCAAAACAGGGTTCATACGCAGTATTTT.